This is a list of T cell receptor beta chains from one sample in a study of siplizumab effects on memory and regulatory T cells. Here immunoSEQ multiplex PCR was the method, and the copy in TCRdb shows in-frame clones only, minus some. The repertoire has more than 75,000 clones, over 85% of them found once; the top ten carry 5.5% to 7.5%. Specimen: CD8+ T cells sorted from blood. The receptors were gathered from a human donor in good health. Each CDR3 is given with its conserved first and last residue. The order of the fields is V gene, D gene, J gene, clone size, CDR3 DNA, CDR3 protein. The D gene is left open where the match is weak. Expanded clones get a size class; other rows say once, few or many, or leave the size out.

>TRBV19|.|TRBJ1-2|.
TGTGCCAGTAGTCGGGCCAGGACAGACCCTAACTATGGCTACACCTTC
CASSRARTDPNYGYTF
>TRBV27|TRBD1|TRBJ2-1|.
TGTGCCAGCAGTTTATCGTCATTCGGACAGGGCACCCTACAAGGTGAGCAGTTCTTC
CASSLSSFGQGTLQGEQFF
>TRBV7-9|.|TRBJ2-5|once
TGTGCCAGCAGCTTAGGAGAGGGTAGAGAGACCCAGTACTTC
CASSLGEGRETQYF
>TRBV6-6|.|TRBJ2-1|.
TGTGCCAGCAGTTACTCGAGGGCCTCCGAGCAGTTCTTC
CASSYSRASEQFF
>TRBV28|.|TRBJ2-3|.
TGTGCCAGCAGTTTTCTGGCGGATGCCTATAGCACAGATACGCAGTATTTT
CASSFLADAYSTDTQYF
>TRBV6-5|.|TRBJ2-7|.
TGTGCCAGCAGTTACGGGCAGGGGTCCTACGAGCAGTACTTC
CASSYGQGSYEQYF
>TRBV5-1|TRBD2|TRBJ2-5|.
TGCGCCAGCAGCTTGGCCGGGCGTAGCGGGGAGACCCAGTACTTC
CASSLAGRSGETQYF
>TRBV11-3|.|TRBJ1-2|.
TGTGCCAGCAGCTTTAATGGACAAAACTATGGCTACACCTTC
CASSFNGQNYGYTF
>TRBV6-1|TRBD1|TRBJ1-6|.
TGTGCCAGCAGTGCCGGGACAGGGGGTTCACCCCTCCACTTT
CASSAGTGGSPLHF
>TRBV11-1|TRBD1|TRBJ1-1|once
TGTGCCAGCAGCCTTTCAGGGGGATACGGTGAAGCTTTCTTT
CASSLSGGYGEAFF
>TRBV6-6|.|TRBJ1-1|.
TGTGCCAGCAGTTACTGGGGGTCCGAAGCTTTCTTT
CASSYWGSEAFF
>TRBV4-1|.|TRBJ2-7|.
TGCGCCAGCAGCCAAGAAGCACAGGTCTTCGTGACCTACGAGCAGTACTTC
CASSQEAQVFVTYEQYF
>TRBV7-3|.|TRBJ2-7|.
TGTGCCAGCAGCCCCAATAAACAGGGAATTAGCTCCTACGAGCAGTACTTC
CASSPNKQGISSYEQYF
>TRBV6-5|.|TRBJ2-1|.
TGTGCCAGCAGTTACGGGGACGACAATGAGCAGTTCTTC
CASSYGDDNEQFF
>TRBV13|TRBD2|TRBJ2-4|.
TGTGCCAGCAGCTCCCCCGGGGGGTTAGCCAAAAACATTCAGTACTTC
CASSSPGGLAKNIQYF
>TRBV4-3|TRBD2|TRBJ2-3|.
TGCGCCAGCCGGGGGACTAGCGGGAGTGTCAGCACAGATACGCAGTATTTT
CASRGTSGSVSTDTQYF
>TRBV27|.|TRBJ1-2|.
TGTGCCAGCAGTTTGAGGATTGGCTCTTATGGCTACACCTTC
CASSLRIGSYGYTF
>TRBV5-1|.|TRBJ1-1|.
TGCGCCAGCAGCTTGGCCAGGAGGAACACTGAAGCTTTCTTT
CASSLARRNTEAFF
>TRBV7-9|.|TRBJ2-2|once
TGTGCCAGCAGCTTAGGGGGGTACACCGGGGAGCTGTTTTTT
CASSLGGYTGELFF
>TRBV12-5|.|TRBJ2-3|.
TGTGCTAGTGTTCCTGCTGGGACCCTCACAGATACGCAGTATTTT
CASVPAGTLTDTQYF
>TRBV4-3|TRBD1|TRBJ2-2|.
TGCGCCAGCAGCCAAGATAGGTGGGACAGGGGGATAATGTTTTTT
CASSQDRWDRGIMFF
>TRBV6-5|.|TRBJ1-2|.
TGTGCCAGCAGTTACGGGCCGACAGACTATGGCTACACCTTC
CASSYGPTDYGYTF
>TRBV7-2|.|TRBJ2-5|.
TGTGCCAGCAGCCCCTGGACAGAGCAAGAGACCCAGTACTTC
CASSPWTEQETQYF
>TRBV27|TRBD1|TRBJ2-3|.
TGTGCCAGCAGTTATGAAGAGGGGGCATTCCATACGCAGTATTTT
CASSYEEGAFHTQYF